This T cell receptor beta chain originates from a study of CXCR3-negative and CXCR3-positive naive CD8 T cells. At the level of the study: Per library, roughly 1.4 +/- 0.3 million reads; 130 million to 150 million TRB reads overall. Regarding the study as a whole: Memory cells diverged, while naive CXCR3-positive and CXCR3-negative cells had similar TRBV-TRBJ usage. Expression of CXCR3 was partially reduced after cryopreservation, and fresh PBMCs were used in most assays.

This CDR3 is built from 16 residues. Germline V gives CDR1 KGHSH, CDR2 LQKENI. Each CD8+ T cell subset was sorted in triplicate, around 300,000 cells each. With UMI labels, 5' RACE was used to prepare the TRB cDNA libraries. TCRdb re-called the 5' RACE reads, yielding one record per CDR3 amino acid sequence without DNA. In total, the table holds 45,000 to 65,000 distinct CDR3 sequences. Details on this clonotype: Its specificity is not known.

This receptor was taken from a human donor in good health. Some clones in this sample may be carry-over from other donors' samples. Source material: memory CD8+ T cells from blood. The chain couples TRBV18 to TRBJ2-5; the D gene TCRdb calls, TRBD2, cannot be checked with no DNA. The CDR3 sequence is CASSPPRVPEGETQYF.